Listed here are 32 T cell receptor beta chains from one sample, sequenced in a study of CD8 T cells in ankylosing spondylitis. TCRdb re-analysed the 5' RACE reads in MiXCR, keeping a single row per CDR3 protein. The sample holds some 350,000 distinct CDR3 sequences, under 15% seen once. Sequenced sample: blood, either unsorted or a sorted T cell fraction (not recorded which). The source of these receptors is a male donor with ankylosing spondylitis or in good health (not recorded which).

The V gene is TRBV5-1, the J gene TRBJ1-4; 7 bases are a match to TRBD1. J lost 3 bases, V lost 0 bases, and 8 bases had no gene match. The CDR3 loop spans 17 amino acids. Looked up from germline, CDR1 is SGHRS and CDR2 is YFSETQ. The CDR3 is CASSLGDSPRANEKLFF. The DNA for the CDR3 is TGCGCCAGCAGCTTGGGGGACAGTCCTAGAGCTAATGAAAAACTGTTTTTT.

This clonotype appeared a few times. The V gene is TRBV12-3 or TRBV12-4, the J gene TRBJ2-1, with 16 bases fitting TRBD2. J lost 15 bases, V lost 5 bases, and 4 bases had no gene match. The CDR3 length is 13 residues. The CDR3 loop reads CASSPGTSGRGFF. The CDR3 DNA follows: TGTGCCAGCAGTCCCGGGACTAGCGGGAGGGGGTTCTTC.

V gene TRBV3-1 combines with J gene TRBJ2-7; possible D gene TRBD2, 5 bases. Germline CDR1 and CDR2: LGHDT and YNNKEL (reference sequence). V gave up 3 bases and J gave up 2 bases, with 14 bases separating them. This CDR3 spans 15 amino acids. CDR3 DNA: TGTGCCAGCAGCCAGGGGTGGGAGACTACCTACGAGCAGTACTTC. Translating it yields CASSQGWETTYEQYF.

The chain employs TRBV7-9 and TRBJ1-3, with D maybe TRBD1 (6 bases). Germline V CDR1 and CDR2: SEHNR, FQNEAQ (reference sequence). This CDR3 has 15 residues. The V end lost 4 bases, the J end lost 6 bases, and 16 bases lay between the germline ends. The CDR3 bases are TGTGCCAGCAGCTCCTCGGACAGTAGGGTAAACACCATATATTTT. Residues: CASSSSDSRVNTIYF.

Ten or more counts support this clonotype. This sequence joins TRBV29-1 and TRBJ2-7, with 10 positions matching TRBD1. Germline trimming cut 5 bases from V and 0 bases from J; bases unmatched to any gene: 4. Germline V gives CDR1 SQVTM, CDR2 ANQGSEA. There are 14 residues in the CDR3. The DNA for the CDR3 is TGCAGCGTTTCGAGGACAGGGGGCTCCTACGAGCAGTACTTC. Amino acid sequence: CSVSRTGGSYEQYF.

This clonotype was counted between two and nine times. CDR3 coding DNA: TGTGCCAGCAGCCACCTGACAGGGGGAAAGACTGAAGCTTTCTTT. It specifies CASSHLTGGKTEAFF. The chain couples TRBV3-1 to TRBJ1-1; 9 nucleotides line up with TRBD1. This CDR3 is built from 15 residues. Germline assignment: CDR1 LGHDT and CDR2 YNNKEL (reference sequence). Germline trimming cut 3 bases from V and 5 bases from J; bases unmatched to any gene: 7.

The sample holds a few counts of this clonotype. The chain has TRBV7-9 and TRBJ2-7; 9 bases are a match to TRBD1. The junction had 3 bases not matched to a gene; V was cut back by 0 bases and J by 6 bases. The germline CDR1 and CDR2 sequences are SEHNR and FQNEAQ (reference sequence). This CDR3 has 14 amino acids. CDR3 residues: CASSLAGTGSEQYF. CDR3 nucleotide sequence: TGTGCCAGCAGCTTAGCCGGGACAGGGAGCGAGCAGTACTTC.

This clonotype was seen many times. The chain recombines TRBV6-5 with TRBJ2-7; TRBD1 is a possible D gene (5 bases). V was pared by 3 bases and J by 7 bases, with 7 bases between. The CDR3 is 11 amino acids. Germline loops: CDR1 MNHEY, CDR2 SVGAGI. CDR3 bases: TGTGCCAGCAGTTATGCAGGGGAGCAGTACTTC. It specifies CASSYAGEQYF.

This clonotype was seen more than once but under ten times. This chain joins TRBV5-1 and TRBJ2-7, with 10 bases fitting TRBD2. The CDR3 contains 15 residues. V trimming: 4 bases; J trimming: 3 bases; junction bases outside the gene matches: 7. Germline assignment: CDR1 SGHRS and CDR2 YFSETQ. The DNA for the CDR3 is TGCGCCAGCAGCGTCGGACTAGCGGAAATCTACGAGCAGTACTTC. Protein product: CASSVGLAEIYEQYF.

This rearrangement joins TRBV7-2 to TRBJ1-1; weak D call: TRBD1 (5 bases). V lost 0 bases to trimming and J lost 1 base, with 12 bases between them. Germline CDR1 SGHTA, CDR2 FQGNSA. The CDR3 contains 16 residues. CDR3 in amino acids: CASSLAGALTNTEAFF. As DNA, the CDR3 is TGTGCCAGCAGCTTAGCTGGGGCTCTAACGAACACTGAAGCTTTCTTT.

The chain combines TRBV7-9 with TRBJ2-2; no reliable D call. Germline-derived CDR1 and CDR2 are SEHNR and FQNEAQ (reference sequence). V was trimmed by 1 base and J by 7 bases, leaving 7 bases between them. This CDR3 is 13 amino acids long. The CDR3 sequence: CASSLDGHGELFF. CDR3 sequence (DNA): TGTGCCAGCAGCTTAGACGGGCACGGGGAGCTGTTTTTT.

The table lists this clonotype with a few counts. V usage is TRBV11-2 and J usage is TRBJ2-1, with 9 bases identical to TRBD2. The ends lost 2 bases at V and 0 bases at J; junction bases unmatched: 8. This CDR3 is built from 18 residues. CDR1 and CDR2 from the germline V gene are SGHAT and FQNNGV. The CDR3, as DNA: TGTGCCAGCAGCTTAAGGGGTAGCGGGGGAAACTCCTACAATGAGCAGTTCTTC. Its translation is CASSLRGSGGNSYNEQFF. Filled out from reference TRBV11-2 and TRBJ2-1, the complete variable domain reads EAGVAQSPRYKIIEKRQSVAFWCNPISGHATLYWYQQILGQGPKLLIQFQNNGVVDDSQLPKDRFSAERLKGVDSTLKIQPAKLEDSAVYLCASSLRGSGGNSYNEQFFGPGTRLTVL.

This clonotype was seen many times. The DNA of the CDR3 is TGTGCCAGCAGCCGCGGACAGGGGCTGGAGACCCAGTACTTC. Translation: CASSRGQGLETQYF. The gene calls are TRBV12-3 or TRBV12-4 and TRBJ2-5, with 9 bases aligning to TRBD1. The CDR3 extends over 14 amino acids. After removal of 6 bases from V and 5 bases from J, the junction contained 7 bases not matched to a gene.

This chain joins TRBV2 and TRBJ2-3; TRBD1 matches at 9 bases. The J segment lost 6 bases and the V segment lost 6 bases, leaving 7 bases of the junction unmatched. This CDR3 has 14 residues. From germline, CDR1 is SNHLY and CDR2 FYNNEI. The CDR3 DNA reads TGTGCCAGCAGGGGACAGGGAGGGTCGGATACGCAGTATTTT. It translates to CASRGQGGSDTQYF.

The sample holds a few counts of this clonotype. The chain uses TRBV5-1 and TRBJ1-5, with D hard to call. Germline loops: CDR1 SGHRS, CDR2 YFSETQ. This CDR3 comprises 15 residues. Trimming pared 1 base from V and 4 bases from J, leaving 12 bases between. The CDR3 here is CASSLSGILNQPQHF. DNA of the CDR3: TGCGCCAGCAGCTTGTCGGGTATTCTTAATCAGCCCCAGCATTTT.

The sample holds one count of this clonotype. The chain recombines TRBV15 with TRBJ2-5; TRBD2 matches 15 bases. With V trimmed by 3 bases and J by 4 bases, 0 bases remained unmatched. CDR3 length equals 15 residues. Looked up from germline, CDR1 is LNHNV and CDR2 is YYDKDF (reference sequence). CDR3 region: CATSRGLAGGETQYF. DNA for the CDR3: TGTGCCACCAGCAGGGGACTAGCGGGAGGAGAGACCCAGTACTTC.

The chain links TRBV12-3 or TRBV12-4 to TRBJ1-1; 7 nucleotides line up with TRBD1. This CDR3 is built from 15 residues. The trim removed 6 bases at V and 5 bases at J, leaving 12 bases unmatched. The CDR3 DNA follows: TGTGCCAGCAGCCTATTCGGGACAGCCTCGACTGAAGCTTTCTTT. Protein product: CASSLFGTASTEAFF.

The rearrangement joins TRBV6-1 to TRBJ1-1, with D possibly TRBD1 on 6 matching bases. The germline V gene has CDR1 MNHNS and CDR2 SASEGT. V was shortened by 6 bases and J by 4 bases, with 21 bases between the two germline ends. This CDR3 is 16 amino acids long. The CDR3 sequence: CASRDLLNRATTEAFF. CDR3 nucleotide sequence: TGTGCCAGCAGGGACTTATTAAACAGGGCGACCACTGAAGCTTTCTTT.

This clonotype appeared a few times. The J gene is TRBJ2-7, the V gene TRBV5-1; the D is unclear. Germline values: CDR1 SGHRS, CDR2 YFSETQ. The V end lost 0 bases, the J end lost 3 bases, and 13 bases lay between the germline ends. The CDR3 totals 15 residues. The CDR3 reads CASSLEPASDYEQYF. CDR3 nucleotide sequence: TGCGCCAGCAGCTTGGAACCAGCTTCCGACTACGAGCAGTACTTC.

The rearrangement links TRBV20-1 to TRBJ2-1; 8 nucleotides line up with TRBD2. This CDR3 is 14 amino acids long. Germline assignment: CDR1 DFQATT and CDR2 SNEGSKA (reference sequence). V dropped 4 bases and J dropped 4; count of bases not matched to a gene: 6. The DNA for the CDR3 is TGCAGTGCTAACTACCTAGCGGGTTACAATGAGCAGTTCTTC. Translation gives CSANYLAGYNEQFF.

The chain has TRBV4-1 and TRBJ2-1; 9 bases are a match to TRBD1. V shed 3 bases and J 6 bases; nucleotides not matched to a gene: 0. The CDR3 length is 13 residues. Germline lookup yields CDR1 MGHRA and CDR2 YSYEKL. This CDR3 is CASSQTGGNEQFF. The CDR3 DNA follows: TGCGCCAGCAGCCAGACAGGGGGCAATGAGCAGTTCTTC.

This rearrangement joins TRBV2 to TRBJ1-2, with D possibly TRBD1 on 6 matching bases. From germline, CDR1 is SNHLY and CDR2 FYNNEI. This CDR3 contains 15 residues. Trimming stripped 7 bases from V and 4 bases from J, with 19 bases between. This CDR3 reads CASTEGEGGVYGYTF. CDR3 nucleotide sequence: TGTGCCAGCACCGAGGGGGAGGGAGGAGTCTATGGCTACACCTTC.

This clonotype came up a few times. This chain joins TRBV19 and TRBJ1-2; possibly TRBD1 for D (6 bases). Per germline, CDR1 LNHDA and CDR2 SQIVND (reference sequence). This CDR3 has 12 amino acids. V was clipped by 6 bases and J by 7 bases, with 12 bases between them. The CDR3 DNA sequence: TGTGCCAGTAGCCTCACAGGGATTGGCTACACCTTC. This sequence encodes CASSLTGIGYTF.

This clonotype has just a few counts. The V gene is TRBV18, the J gene TRBJ1-5; the D is unclear. The ends were cut back, 3 bases at V and 0 bases at J, with 9 bases in the middle. Germline V gene data show CDR1 as KGHSH and CDR2 as LQKENI. The CDR3 is 15 amino acids. The CDR3 sequence is CASSPFDTSNQPQHF. Here the CDR3 DNA reads TGTGCCAGCTCACCTTTTGACACTAGCAATCAGCCCCAGCATTTT.

V is TRBV12-3 or TRBV12-4 and J is TRBJ2-1; possible D gene TRBD2, 5 bases. Trimming shortened V by 6 bases and J by 8 bases, and 14 bases separated the two germline ends. CDR3 length equals 13 residues. CDR3 protein: CASSRRRVDEQFF. The CDR3 nucleotides are TGTGCCAGCAGCCGGAGGCGGGTTGATGAGCAGTTCTTC.

This clonotype turned up a few times. The chain joins TRBV4-1 to TRBJ2-7, with D perhaps TRBD1 or TRBD2 (6 bases each). The CDR3 is 14 amino acids. V was clipped by 0 bases and J by 7 bases, with 13 bases between them. Germline V lookup: CDR1 MGHRA, CDR2 YSYEKL. The DNA for the CDR3 is TGCGCCAGCAGCCAAGATGGGGGGCCCTGGGAGCAGTACTTC. This encodes CASSQDGGPWEQYF.

The CDR3, as DNA: TGCGCCAGCAGCTTCGGACTGACTACTAGCACAGATACGCAGTATTTT. Translating it yields CASSFGLTTSTDTQYF. The chain uses TRBV5-1 and TRBJ2-3, with D perhaps TRBD2 (5 bases). Germline lookup yields CDR1 SGHRS and CDR2 YFSETQ. Trimming removed 2 bases from V and 0 bases from J, with 13 bases in between. The CDR3 extends over 16 amino acids.

This chain links TRBV27 with TRBJ2-1, with D perhaps TRBD1 or TRBD2 (5 bases each). The CDR3 runs to 12 residues. V lost 0 bases to trimming and J lost 14 bases, with 11 bases between them. Looked up from germline, CDR1 is MNHEY and CDR2 is SMNVEV (reference sequence). Written as DNA, the CDR3 is TGTGCCAGCAGTTTATCCGGGGCGCGGAAGTTCTTC. Its translation is CASSLSGARKFF.

This clonotype was seen only a few times. CDR3 sequence (DNA): TGTGCCAGCAGCTCTACTAGGGGGTATTACAATGAGCAGTTCTTC. Its translation: CASSSTRGYYNEQFF. The chain employs TRBV7-8 and TRBJ2-1, with D possibly being TRBD1 (6 bases). This CDR3 contains 15 residues. V lost 4 bases and J lost 4, with 14 bases in between. The germline CDR1 and CDR2 sequences are SGHVS and FQNEAQ.

The chain uses TRBV27 and TRBJ2-1; 8 bases fit TRBD1. The CDR3 length is 17 residues. CDR1 and CDR2 from the germline V gene are MNHEY and SMNVEV (reference sequence). V was pared by 6 bases and J by 6 bases, with 16 bases of the junction left unmatched. CDR3 in amino acids: CASRQNKGDRCGNEQFF. As DNA, the CDR3 is TGTGCCAGCAGACAGAACAAGGGGGACAGGTGTGGCAATGAGCAGTTCTTC.

V usage is TRBV15 and J usage is TRBJ2-3, with 7 bases identical to TRBD1. The length of the CDR3 is 16 residues. The V and J ends lost 1 base and 0 bases, in that order; junction bases with no gene match: 4. Germline loops: CDR1 LNHNV, CDR2 YYDKDF (reference sequence). The CDR3 nucleotides are TGTGCCACCAGCAGAGGATACAGGGGTAGCACAGATACGCAGTATTTT. It codes for CATSRGYRGSTDTQYF.

This clonotype has only a few counts. V and J are TRBV9 and TRBJ2-3; unclear D gene. The CDR3 contains 14 residues. The germline V gene has CDR1 SGDLS and CDR2 YYNGEE. The V gene lost 0 bases and the J gene lost 3 bases, with 8 bases spanning the gap. The CDR3 DNA sequence: TGTGCCAGCAGCGTAGCGGCAACGACAGATACGCAGTATTTT. Its translation is CASSVAATTDTQYF.